Below are 10 T cell receptor beta chains sequenced from a single sample in a study of blood T cell repertoires in COVID-19. Only in-frame clones appear in the TCRdb table, and some are missing; sequencing was by immunoSEQ multiplex PCR. The sample has about 100,000 clones, about three quarters seen once; the top ten hold approximately 4.5%. The specimen sequenced was peripheral blood. These receptors were obtained from a man aged 65 to 85 with acute or convalescent COVID-19.

The chain combines TRBV4-3 with TRBJ2-3; 8 nucleotides match TRBD2. V shed 1 base, J shed 1 base, and the junction held 4 bases outside the gene matches. CDR3 length: 16 residues. Germline V gives CDR1 LGHNA, CDR2 YSLEER. The CDR3 sequence is CASSQGSAGGTDTQYF. CDR3 coding DNA: TGCGCCAGCAGCCAAGGTTCAGCGGGGGGCACAGATACGCAGTATTTT.

This clone was counted between two and nine times. V is TRBV6-4 and J is TRBJ1-6; 8 bases line up with TRBD1. V was pared by 3 bases and J by 10 bases, with 5 bases of the junction left unmatched. Germline CDR1 is MRHNA and CDR2 is SNTAGT. The CDR3 sequence is 14 residues long. The CDR3 coding sequence is TGTGCCAGCAGTGAGACAGGGGAAGGATCACCCCTCCACTTT. Translating it yields CASSETGEGSPLHF.

The chain carries TRBV7-2 and TRBJ1-2; 9 nucleotides align to TRBD1. Germline-derived CDR1 and CDR2 are SGHTA and FQGNSA. The CDR3 spans 13 residues. Trimming cost V 5 bases and J 8 bases; bases outside gene matches: 6. The CDR3 sequence is CASSGGQGWGYTF. For the CDR3, the DNA is TGTGCCAGCAGCGGGGGACAGGGATGGGGCTACACCTTC.

V gene TRBV3-1 (or the pseudogene TRBV3-2) combines with J gene TRBJ2-3; possible D gene TRBD2, 6 bases. Trimming removed 0 bases at V and 4 bases at J, with 17 bases between. Germline CDR1 LGHDT, CDR2 YNNKEL (reference sequence). This CDR3 comprises 17 residues. CDR3 amino acids: CASSQDPPLTSADTQYF. The DNA for the CDR3 is TGTGCCAGCAGCCAAGACCCCCCCCTGACTAGTGCAGATACGCAGTATTTT.

This sequence joins TRBV13 and TRBJ2-3; 12 bases are a match to TRBD1. V dropped 5 bases and J dropped 2; count of bases not matched to a gene: 20. This CDR3 comprises 21 residues. Germline V CDR1 and CDR2: PRHDT, FYEKMQ (reference sequence). The CDR3 is CASSASSGTGGVIIHTDTQYF. The CDR3 bases are TGTGCCAGCAGCGCCAGCTCCGGGACAGGGGGCGTGATCATCCACACAGATACGCAGTATTTT.

The chain is built from TRBV3-1 (or the pseudogene TRBV3-2) and TRBJ1-2; tentative D call: TRBD1 (6 bases). Germline loops: CDR1 LGHDT, CDR2 YNNKEL (reference sequence). V lost 4 bases and J 4 bases, leaving 19 bases between the germline ends. This CDR3 is 16 amino acids long. The CDR3 reads CASSPMRSRGLYGYTF. CDR3 coding DNA: TGTGCCAGCAGCCCCATGCGAAGCAGGGGTCTCTATGGCTACACCTTC.

This rearrangement joins TRBV3-1 (or the pseudogene TRBV3-2) to TRBJ2-4; 7 bases align to TRBD2. The CDR3 length is 15 residues. V trimming: 4 bases; J trimming: 10 bases; junction bases outside the gene matches: 13. CDR1 is LGHDT and CDR2 is YNNKEL in the germline V gene (reference sequence). CDR3 DNA sequence: TGTGCCAGCAGCCCCTCCCCTCTAGGGAGGGGAATTCAGTACTTC. Protein sequence: CASSPSPLGRGIQYF.

The genes are TRBV16 and TRBJ1-6, with no clear D. The CDR3 covers 16 residues. V lost 4 bases and J 3 bases, leaving 13 bases between the germline ends. Germline V lookup: CDR1 KGHSY, CDR2 FQNENV. This chain's CDR3 is CASSPLSTDYNSPLHF. As DNA, the CDR3 is TGTGCCAGCAGCCCGCTATCAACAGACTATAATTCACCCCTCCACTTT.

V usage is TRBV7-9 and J usage is TRBJ1-3; possibly TRBD1 for D (6 bases). Germline-derived CDR1 and CDR2 are SEHNR and FQNEAQ (reference sequence). Trimming took 7 bases from V and 10 from J, leaving 29 bases between them. The CDR3 is made up of 17 amino acids. The CDR3 DNA reads TGTGCCAGCAATAGCCGGACAGACCCTCGTCCCTCAAGAACCATATATTTT. This sequence encodes CASNSRTDPRPSRTIYF.

The V and J genes are TRBV6-6 and TRBJ1-2; the D gene is possibly TRBD1 (5 bases). The CDR3 sequence is 14 residues long. CDR1 is MNHNY, CDR2 SVGAGI, per germline (reference sequence). The V end was cut by 8 bases, the J end by 4 bases, with 17 bases between. The CDR3 reads CASRSPQGPYGYTF. The CDR3 coding sequence is TGTGCCAGCCGCTCCCCCCAGGGCCCCTATGGCTACACCTTC.